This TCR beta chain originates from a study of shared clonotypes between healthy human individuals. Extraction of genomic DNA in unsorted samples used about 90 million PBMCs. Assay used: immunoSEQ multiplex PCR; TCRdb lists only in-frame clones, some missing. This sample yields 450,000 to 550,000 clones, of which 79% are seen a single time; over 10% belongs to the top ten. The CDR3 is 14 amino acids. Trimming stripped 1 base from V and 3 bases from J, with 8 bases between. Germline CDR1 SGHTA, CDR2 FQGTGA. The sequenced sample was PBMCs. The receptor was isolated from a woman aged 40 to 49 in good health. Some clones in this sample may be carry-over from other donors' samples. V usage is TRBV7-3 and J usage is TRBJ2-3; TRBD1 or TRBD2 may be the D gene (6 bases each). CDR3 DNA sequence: TGTGCCAGCAGCTTAATAGGGGGGACAGATACGCAGTATTTT. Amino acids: CASSLIGGTDTQYF.